This TCR beta chain was captured by sequencing in a study of cytomegalovirus exposure and HLA in healthy donors. As concerns this clone: Its antigen is not identified. An end of the junction differs from the germline gene, which may be a read error.

CDR3 length: 13 residues. Germline V lookup: CDR1 KGHSH, CDR2 LQKENI. Overall study results and limits: Later analysis identified about 18,000 TCR beta sequences associated with HLA alleles, using a false discovery rate threshold of 0.05.

PCR employed 60 Vbeta and 13 Jbeta primers. Sequencing used immunoSEQ multiplex PCR; TCRdb keeps in-frame clones, though not all of them. In the table there are 150,000 or so clones, about 64% of which are singletons. The specimen sequenced was PBMCs. This clonotype originated in a woman under 40 in good health and CMV-seropositive. The genes are TRBV18 and TRBJ1-2; D call uncertain. CDR3 protein: CASSPPRSRPLGF. As DNA, the CDR3 is TGTGCCAGCTCACCACCGCGGTCCCGTCCTTTGGGTTTC.